These 22 T cell receptor beta chains were all obtained from the same sample, sequenced in a study of T cells in Graves' hyperthyroidism and ophthalmopathy. Researchers took RNA transcripts and amplified the TCR beta CDR3 regions from them. Researchers ran a first-round RT-PCR on the TCR CDR3 using the HTBI primer set. TCRdb called the multiplex PCR reads again in MiXCR, with one record for every CDR3 protein. The sample consists of about 710,000 distinct CDR3 sequences, roughly 15% of them appearing once. Sequencing was carried out using blood. The source of these receptors is a man aged 18 to 30 with Graves' hyperthyroidism.

The V and J genes are TRBV4-1 and TRBJ2-1; TRBD1 aligns across 7 bases. The CDR3 extends over 16 amino acids. V shed 4 bases, J shed 3 bases, and the junction held 9 bases outside the gene matches. CDR1 is MGHRA, CDR2 YSYEKL, per germline. CDR3 nucleotide sequence: TGCGCCAGCAGCCGCCCGGGACAGTACAACTACAATGAGCAGTTCTTC. Its protein is CASSRPGQYNYNEQFF.

This clonotype was seen only a few times. The chain has TRBV20-1 and TRBJ2-1; 8 bases fit TRBD1. Per the germline V gene, CDR1 is DFQATT and CDR2 is SNEGSKA (reference sequence). The CDR3 spans 18 residues. The V gene end was trimmed by 1 base and the J gene end by 5 bases; junction bases not matched to a gene: 16. The CDR3 nucleotides read TGCAGTGCTAGAGGCCTAGGGTCCAGGGGGCCTAGGGACAATGAGCAGTTCTTC. This translates into CSARGLGSRGPRDNEQFF.

V gene TRBV7-9 combines with J gene TRBJ2-2; perhaps TRBD1 as D (6 bases). V was cut by 6 bases and J by 5 bases, with 10 bases left in between. Per the germline V gene, CDR1 is SEHNR and CDR2 is FQNEAQ (reference sequence). The CDR3 has 13 amino acids. In DNA form, the CDR3 reads TGTGCCAGCAGTTGGACAGAAACCGGGGAGCTGTTTTTT. This sequence encodes CASSWTETGELFF. The variable domain in full, with the rest retrieved from reference TRBV7-9 and TRBJ2-2, is DTGVSQNPRHKITKRGQNVTFRCDPISEHNRLYWYRQTLGQGPEFLTYFQNEAQLEKSRLLSDRFSAERPKGSFSTLEIQRTEQGDSAMYLCASSWTETGELFFGEGSRLTVL.

This chain connects TRBV6-6 to TRBJ2-3; TRBD2 is a possible D gene (6 bases). V shed 2 bases and J shed 4 bases, with 13 bases lying between them. The CDR3 has 15 residues. Germline lookup yields CDR1 MNHNY and CDR2 SVGAGI (reference sequence). The CDR3 reads CASSYTPRGADTQYF. The CDR3, as DNA: TGTGCCAGCAGTTACACCCCGCGGGGAGCAGATACGCAGTATTTT.

This clonotype came up many times. CDR3 DNA: TGTGCCAGCAGTTACAATAGGGGCACTGAAGCTTTCTTT. Protein product: CASSYNRGTEAFF. The chain recombines TRBV6-5 with TRBJ1-1; D may be TRBD1 (5 bases). This CDR3 comprises 13 residues. The V end lost 2 bases, the J end lost 4 bases, and 8 bases lay between the germline ends. Germline V gene lookup returns CDR1 MNHEY and CDR2 SVGAGI.

This clonotype was recorded many times. CDR3 protein: CASSPPPGTGDSYEQYF. The CDR3 nucleotides read TGTGCCAGCAGCCCGCCCCCCGGGACAGGGGATTCCTACGAGCAGTACTTC. V is TRBV3-1 and J is TRBJ2-7; 10 bases match TRBD1. Germline V CDR1 and CDR2: LGHDT, YNNKEL (reference sequence). The CDR3 has 17 residues. The V and J ends lost 4 bases and 1 base, in that order; junction bases with no gene match: 10.

This chain uses TRBV20-1 with TRBJ2-2, with D possibly being TRBD2 (5 bases). V dropped 6 bases and J dropped 2 bases, with 13 bases sitting between them. The CDR3 is 14 amino acids. Germline V gene lookup returns CDR1 DFQATT and CDR2 SNEGSKA (reference sequence). For the CDR3, the DNA is TGCAGTGCCCCCGCCGGAGGCAACACCGGGGAGCTGTTTTTT. Translation: CSAPAGGNTGELFF.

This chain uses TRBV5-1 with TRBJ2-7; 11 nucleotides align to TRBD2. Losses at the gene ends were 4 bases for V and 3 bases for J; bases not matched to a gene: 6. Per the germline V gene, CDR1 is SGHRS and CDR2 is YFSETQ. The CDR3 runs 15 residues. CDR3 sequence (DNA): TGCGCCAGCAGCCCGGGACTAGCGGAAATCTACGAGCAGTACTTC. Protein product: CASSPGLAEIYEQYF.

This clonotype was seen a few times. The chain is built from TRBV4-2 and TRBJ1-2, with a possible D match to TRBD1 (6 bases). In germline, CDR1 is LGHNA, CDR2 YNFKEQ. This CDR3 has 16 residues. The germline V and J ends were trimmed by 7 bases and 5 bases, with 23 bases remaining between them. CDR3: CASNSTPGPGAYGYTF. CDR3 sequence (DNA): TGTGCCAGCAACTCTACACCGGGCCCGGGGGCTTATGGCTACACCTTC.

V and J are TRBV11-2 and TRBJ2-7; 8 nucleotides align to TRBD1. Per germline, CDR1 SGHAT and CDR2 FQNNGV. The V and J ends lost 0 bases and 5 bases, in that order; junction bases with no gene match: 6. CDR3 length: 15 residues. CDR3 DNA: TGTGCCAGCAGCTTAGAGGACAGGGTTTTCGACGAGCAGTACTTC. Translation gives CASSLEDRVFDEQYF.

This clonotype has at least ten counts. The genes are TRBV18 and TRBJ1-4; unclear D gene. CDR3 length equals 15 residues. CDR1 KGHSH and CDR2 LQKENI come from the germline V gene. V gave up 1 base and J gave up 0 bases, with 6 bases separating them. The CDR3 sequence is CASSPLGTTNEKLFF. The DNA of the CDR3 is TGTGCCAGCTCACCACTAGGGACAACTAATGAAAAACTGTTTTTT.

The chain joins TRBV6-1 to TRBJ2-3; D unclear. The CDR3 spans 15 residues. Trimming cost V 2 bases and J 0 bases, with 9 bases left between them. From germline, CDR1 is MNHNS and CDR2 SASEGT. The CDR3 protein is CASSESGSSTDTQYF. In DNA form, the CDR3 reads TGTGCCAGCAGTGAAAGTGGTTCCAGCACAGATACGCAGTATTTT.

This clonotype was counted between two and nine times. The J gene is TRBJ1-2, the V gene TRBV6-2 or TRBV6-3; the D gene is possibly TRBD1 (5 bases). Germline values: CDR1 MNHEY, CDR2 SVGEGT. CDR3 length: 14 residues. The V and J ends lost 4 bases and 4 bases respectively, with 13 bases between them. CDR3 amino acids: CASSSPEGSYGYTF. The CDR3 DNA follows: TGTGCCAGCAGTTCCCCGGAGGGGAGCTATGGCTACACCTTC.

The genes are TRBV28 and TRBJ2-2; either TRBD1 or TRBD2 may fit D (5 bases each). Per germline, CDR1 MDHEN and CDR2 SYDVKM. The CDR3 length is 15 residues. Trimming took off 3 bases at V and 5 bases at J, with 13 bases between the two ends. The CDR3 loop is CASSFYRGPTGELFF. CDR3 sequence (DNA): TGTGCCAGCAGTTTTTATCGGGGCCCGACCGGGGAGCTGTTTTTT.

This clonotype was recorded a few times. This clone may be a read error of a much larger clone one base away. The V gene is TRBV28, the J gene TRBJ2-3, with D perhaps TRBD2 (6 bases). The CDR3 is made up of 16 amino acids. Germline CDR1 is MDHEN and CDR2 is SYDVKM. Trimming cost V 4 bases and J 2 bases, with 16 bases left between them. CDR3 residues: CASSSPRRRDTDTQYF. CDR3 coding DNA: TGTGCCAGCAGTTCACCCCGGAGGAGGGACACAGATACGCAGTATTTT.

This clonotype was seen a few times. The chain links TRBV19 to TRBJ2-1; a weak D match, TRBD2 (5 bases). The CDR3 has 14 residues. The V end lost 3 bases, the J end lost 0 bases, and 6 bases lay between the germline ends. From germline, CDR1 is LNHDA and CDR2 SQIVND (reference sequence). The CDR3 bases are TGTGCCAGTAGTATCCGGGACTCCTACAATGAGCAGTTCTTC. This codes for CASSIRDSYNEQFF.

This clonotype appeared a few times. The CDR3 loop is CASSQGTGTNYGYTF. DNA for the CDR3: TGCGCCAGCAGCCAAGGGACAGGGACTAACTATGGCTACACCTTC. V and J are TRBV4-3 and TRBJ1-2; TRBD1 matches at 8 bases. Germline V gene data show CDR1 as LGHNA and CDR2 as YSLEER. After removal of 1 base from V and 0 bases from J, the junction contained 1 base not matched to a gene. The CDR3 runs 15 residues.

This clonotype was seen a few times. V gene TRBV7-2 combines with J gene TRBJ2-7; TRBD1 agrees at 12 bases. Losses at the gene ends were 0 bases for V and 5 bases for J; bases not matched to a gene: 8. This CDR3 is 17 amino acids long. Germline-derived CDR1 and CDR2 are SGHTA and FQGNSA. The CDR3 bases are TGTGCCAGCAGCTTAGCGCTATCGGGGGACAGGGGGCACGAGCAGTACTTC. This sequence encodes CASSLALSGDRGHEQYF. The full variable domain, completed using reference TRBV7-2 and TRBJ2-7, is GAGVSQSPSNKVTEKGKDVELRCDPISGHTALYWYRQSLGQGLEFLIYFQGNSAPDKSGLPSDRFSAERTGGSVSTLTIQRTQQEDSAVYLCASSLALSGDRGHEQYFGPGTRLTVT.

This clonotype was found a few times. This chain connects TRBV5-1 to TRBJ2-2; no firm D call. Trimming shortened V by 0 bases and J by 6 bases, and 9 bases separated the two germline ends. The V gene's germline CDR1 is SGHRS and CDR2 YFSETQ. This CDR3 comprises 14 residues. This CDR3 is CASSLGTFAGELFF. The CDR3 nucleotides read TGCGCCAGCAGCTTGGGGACGTTCGCCGGGGAGCTGTTTTTT.

At least ten counts were recorded for this clonotype. The chain employs TRBV6-2 or TRBV6-3 and TRBJ2-1; tentative D call: TRBD1 (5 bases). The length of the CDR3 is 13 residues. The germline V and J ends were trimmed by 4 bases and 4 bases, with 8 bases remaining between them. In germline, CDR1 is MNHEY, CDR2 SVGEGT. The CDR3 nucleotides are TGTGCCAGCAGTTGGACAACTTACAATGAGCAGTTCTTC. This gives the protein CASSWTTYNEQFF.

This clonotype has at least ten counts. V usage is TRBV28 and J usage is TRBJ2-2; 10 bases are a match to TRBD1. With V trimmed by 6 bases and J by 5 bases, 9 bases remained unmatched. Germline V gives CDR1 MDHEN, CDR2 SYDVKM. The CDR3 has 16 amino acids. CDR3 DNA: TGTGCCAGCAGCAGACTCGGGACAGGGGTTACCGGGGAGCTGTTTTTT. It specifies CASSRLGTGVTGELFF.

V and J are TRBV20-1 and TRBJ1-1, with no clear D. Germline V gene sequence: CDR1 DFQATT, CDR2 SNEGSKA (reference sequence). The V end was cut by 3 bases, the J end by 11 bases, with 13 bases between. CDR3 length equals 11 residues. The CDR3 is CSASRSGGAFF. The CDR3 bases are TGCAGTGCTAGTCGCTCGGGAGGCGCTTTCTTT.